Presented here are 28 T cell receptor beta chains from one specimen sequenced in a study of cytomegalovirus exposure and HLA in healthy donors. Amplification used 60 Vbeta primers and 13 Jbeta primers. Generated by immunoSEQ multiplex PCR, the TCRdb table keeps only in-frame clones and is missing some. The data hold 84,000 or so clones, with roughly 80% observed a single time. Sequences were obtained from PBMCs. The receptor source for this set is a man under 40 in good health and CMV-seronegative.

The rearrangement joins TRBV19 to TRBJ1-5; no clear D. V lost 7 bases and J lost 0, with 7 bases in between. CDR3 length equals 13 residues. The germline V gene has CDR1 LNHDA and CDR2 SQIVND (reference sequence). CDR3 DNA sequence: TGTGCCAGTAACCGCTATAGCAATCAGCCCCAGCATTTT. Its protein product is CASNRYSNQPQHF.

Worth noting for this clone: The junction does not match germline at one end; this may be a read error. The chain carries TRBV7-9 and TRBJ2-2; 11 bases are shared with TRBD1. Germline V CDR1 and CDR2: SEHNR, FQNEAQ (reference sequence). CDR3 length: 15 residues. The CDR3 DNA follows: TGTGCCGGCAGCCGGGACAGGGGGAAGATCGGGGAGCTGTTTTTT. Translated, it gives CAGSRDRGKIGELFF.

V usage is TRBV9 and J usage is TRBJ1-1; D possibly corresponds to TRBD1 (6 bases). V shed 4 bases and J shed 1 base, with 17 bases lying between them. The CDR3 contains 16 residues. Per germline, CDR1 SGDLS and CDR2 YYNGEE. CDR3 in DNA: TGTGCCAGCAGCCTAGTGTATGGGGGCCCGAACACTGAAGCTTTCTTT. Protein sequence: CASSLVYGGPNTEAFF.

The rearrangement uses TRBV10-3 and TRBJ2-7, with 7 bases that match TRBD1. Germline CDR1 is ENHRY and CDR2 is SYGVKD. The CDR3 length is 11 residues. V lost 8 bases, J lost 5 bases, and 3 bases stayed unmatched. The CDR3 bases are TGTGCCATCCGGCAGGGGGACGAGCAGTACTTC. Translation: CAIRQGDEQYF.

This rearrangement joins TRBV7-2 to TRBJ2-7; TRBD2 agrees at 10 bases. Germline V gene sequence: CDR1 SGHTA, CDR2 FQGNSA. The CDR3 spans 16 residues. The J segment lost 1 base and the V segment lost 1 base, leaving 4 bases of the junction unmatched. CDR3 residues: CASSLGSGGASYEQYF. The CDR3 DNA follows: TGTGCCAGCAGCTTAGGGAGCGGGGGGGCGTCCTACGAGCAGTACTTC.

The chain has TRBV4-2 and TRBJ1-1; a possible D gene is TRBD1 (5 bases). This CDR3 comprises 16 residues. Germline values: CDR1 LGHNA, CDR2 YNFKEQ. With 1 base removed from V and 3 bases from J, the gap between germline ends came to 15 bases. CDR3 in DNA: TGTGCCAGCAGCCAAGCCGGGGGGGGTAGAGACACTGAAGCTTTCTTT. Translating it yields CASSQAGGGRDTEAFF.

The rearrangement links TRBV6-1 to TRBJ2-5; 7 bases are a match to TRBD1. The closer fit of TRBJ2-7 to the DNA end suggests the J call may be wrong. The CDR3 length is 18 residues. Germline V gene data show CDR1 as MNHNS and CDR2 as SASEGT. The CDR3 bases are TGTGCCAGCAGTGTGGGGCCCGCGACAGGGTCTAGCTCCTACGAGCAGTACTTC. This gives the protein CASSVGPATGSSSYEQYF.

This chain uses TRBV2 with TRBJ2-3; 8 bases fit TRBD1. CDR1 and CDR2 from the germline V gene are SNHLY and FYNNEI. The CDR3 is made up of 16 amino acids. Trimming at V came to 8 bases and at J to 4 bases, leaving 14 bases not matched to a gene. The CDR3: CASSPRQGKRADTQYF. Written as DNA, the CDR3 is TGTGCCAGCTCCCCTAGACAGGGGAAGAGGGCAGATACGCAGTATTTT.

About this clone: Different DNA sequences within this sample yield the same CDR3. This chain uses TRBV30 with TRBJ2-5; 14 bases line up with TRBD2. Trimming cost V 0 bases and J 5 bases; bases outside gene matches: 5. Looked up from germline, CDR1 is GTSNPN and CDR2 is SVGIG (reference sequence). The CDR3 is 16 amino acids. The CDR3 DNA is TGTGCCTGGAGTGTCGGACTAGCGGGGGGTCCGGAGACCCAGTACTTC. Amino acids: CAWSVGLAGGPETQYF.

CDR3 DNA sequence: TGCGCCAGCAGCTTGGCGGATGAGGGAGATACGCAGTATTTT. Translation: CASSLADEGDTQYF. V gene TRBV5-1 combines with J gene TRBJ2-3; possible D gene TRBD2, 5 bases. Germline V gives CDR1 SGHRS, CDR2 YFSETQ. The V gene lost 0 bases and the J gene lost 5 bases, with 10 bases spanning the gap. The CDR3 is 14 amino acids.

This chain links TRBV6-1 with TRBJ1-5, with 8 bases identical to TRBD1. The J segment lost 0 bases and the V segment lost 4 bases, leaving 8 bases of the junction unmatched. Germline V CDR1 and CDR2: MNHNS, SASEGT. This CDR3 has 17 amino acids. CDR3 nucleotide sequence: TGTGCCAGCAGTGCAACCGGGACAGGCCATAGCAATCAGCCCCAGCATTTT. This encodes CASSATGTGHSNQPQHF.

J is TRBJ2-3 and V is TRBV19; 12 nucleotides match TRBD2. J gave up 2 bases and V 6 bases, and 3 bases lay outside the gene matches. Germline CDR1 LNHDA, CDR2 SQIVND (reference sequence). The CDR3 totals 15 residues. The CDR3, as DNA: TGTGCCAGTAGAAGACTAGCGGGAGACACAGATACGCAGTATTTT. Amino acid sequence: CASRRLAGDTDTQYF.

V is TRBV4-1 and J is TRBJ2-7; 9 nucleotides match TRBD2. Germline-derived CDR1 and CDR2 are MGHRA and YSYEKL. The CDR3 sequence is 16 residues long. Trimming at V came to 3 bases and at J to 2 bases, leaving 8 bases not matched to a gene. CDR3 residues: CASSQVPTSGAYEQYF. The CDR3 nucleotides are TGCGCCAGCAGCCAGGTGCCGACTAGCGGAGCCTACGAGCAGTACTTC.

J is TRBJ1-1 and V is TRBV28; D is unclear. Germline loops: CDR1 MDHEN, CDR2 SYDVKM. The germline V and J ends were trimmed by 7 bases and 1 base, with 19 bases remaining between them. CDR3 length: 16 residues. The CDR3 region has the DNA TGTGCCAGCACCGCCGGGCGGCGCGGAGGGAACACTGAAGCTTTCTTT. Translating it yields CASTAGRRGGNTEAFF.

V is TRBV27 and J is TRBJ2-7, with 11 bases that match TRBD2. The germline V gene has CDR1 MNHEY and CDR2 SMNVEV (reference sequence). Trimming removed 0 bases from V and 4 bases from J; junction bases left unmatched: 2. The CDR3 contains 15 residues. The CDR3 DNA reads TGTGCCAGCAGTTTATCGGGGACTAGCGGTTACGAGCAGTACTTC. It yields the protein CASSLSGTSGYEQYF.

This sequence joins TRBV6-6 and TRBJ1-4; D remains ambiguous. The V gene's germline CDR1 is MNHNY and CDR2 SVGAGI (reference sequence). The CDR3 runs 15 residues. V gave up 6 bases and J gave up 7 bases, with 18 bases separating them. The CDR3 DNA reads TGTGCCAGCAGAGTTCCTCACGGGTCCGGTGAAAAACTGTTTTTT. Amino acid sequence: CASRVPHGSGEKLFF.

The V gene is TRBV6-6, the J gene TRBJ2-7; D is perhaps TRBD1 (6 bases). Germline-derived CDR1 and CDR2 are MNHNY and SVGAGI (reference sequence). The CDR3 loop spans 15 amino acids. Trimming cost V 0 bases and J 2 bases, with 11 bases left between them. The CDR3 protein is CASSYSGGLAYEQYF. The CDR3 DNA reads TGTGCCAGCAGTTACTCTGGGGGCCTCGCCTACGAGCAGTACTTC.

The chain carries TRBV18 and TRBJ1-6; D perhaps matches TRBD1 (6 bases). Trimming took 2 bases from V and 2 from J, leaving 13 bases between them. The germline CDR1 and CDR2 sequences are KGHSH and LQKENI. This CDR3 is built from 17 residues. The DNA of the CDR3 is TGTGCCAGCTCACCAACCGGGACACAGGCCTATAATTCACCCCTCCACTTT. Amino acids: CASSPTGTQAYNSPLHF. The full variable domain, in which reference TRBV18 and TRBJ1-6 provide the parts outside the CDR3, is NAGVMQNPRHLVRRRGQEARLRCSPMKGHSHVYWYRQLPEEGLKFMVYLQKENIIDESGMPKERFSAEFPKEGPSILRIQQVVRGDSAAYFCASSPTGTQAYNSPLHFGNGTRLTVT.

This chain connects TRBV4-3 to TRBJ1-6; D might be TRBD1 (6 bases). The CDR3 length is 16 residues. In germline, CDR1 is LGHNA, CDR2 YSLEER. Trimming left V 3 bases short and J 7 bases short, with 16 bases between. The CDR3: CASSHGTTGRNSPLHF. In DNA form, the CDR3 reads TGCGCCAGCAGCCATGGAACGACAGGACGAAATTCACCCCTCCACTTT.

The V call is TRBV6-6, the J call TRBJ1-6, with a weak D call TRBD1 (5 bases). Germline-derived CDR1 and CDR2 are MNHNY and SVGAGI (reference sequence). There are 13 residues in the CDR3. With 8 bases removed from V and 7 bases from J, the gap between germline ends came to 12 bases. The CDR3 reads CASRAQANSPLHF. CDR3 bases: TGTGCCAGCCGCGCACAGGCCAATTCACCCCTCCACTTT.

Concerning this clone: The same CDR3 arises from other DNA sequences in this sample as well. The CDR3 loop reads CASSLTGVNTEAFF. For the CDR3, the DNA is TGCGCCAGCAGCTTGACAGGAGTTAACACTGAAGCTTTCTTT. The chain links TRBV5-1 to TRBJ1-1; tentative D call: TRBD1 (5 bases). This CDR3 has 14 amino acids. Germline CDR1 is SGHRS and CDR2 is YFSETQ. Trimming took 1 base from V and 2 from J, leaving 9 bases between them.

The DNA for the CDR3 is TGTGCCAGCAGCTCCCAGTTGAACACTGAAGCTTTCTTT. It yields the protein CASSSQLNTEAFF. The chain combines TRBV11-2 with TRBJ1-1; D call uncertain. The CDR3 is 13 residues long. Trimming stripped 4 bases from V and 0 bases from J, with 6 bases between. Germline CDR1 reads SGHAT; CDR2 reads FQNNGV.

The V gene is TRBV5-8, the J gene TRBJ2-5, with 11 bases that match TRBD1. V gave up 4 bases and J gave up 11 bases; unmatched junction bases: 10. Germline CDR1 SGHTS, CDR2 YDEGEE. This CDR3 region has 14 residues. The CDR3 DNA sequence: TGTGCCAGCAGCAAGGGACAGGGGGTACGAGAGCAGTACTTC. Encoded protein: CASSKGQGVREQYF.

The sample holds a few counts of this clone. The chain uses TRBV9 and TRBJ1-3; 7 bases are a match to TRBD1. The germline gives CDR1 SGDLS, CDR2 YYNGEE. V trimming: 0 bases; J trimming: 4 bases; junction bases outside the gene matches: 1. The CDR3 spans 14 residues. DNA of the CDR3: TGTGCCAGCAGCGTAGGGGGACAGGGAAACACCATATATTTT. Its protein product is CASSVGGQGNTIYF.

V usage is TRBV11-2 and J usage is TRBJ2-7; TRBD1 agrees at 8 bases. Trimming removed 1 base from V and 5 bases from J; junction bases left unmatched: 7. From germline, CDR1 is SGHAT and CDR2 FQNNGV. The CDR3 loop spans 15 amino acids. Here the CDR3 reads CASSLVGQGYNEQYF. The CDR3 nucleotides are TGTGCCAGCAGCTTAGTAGGACAGGGATATAACGAGCAGTACTTC.

The V call is TRBV5-1, the J call TRBJ2-3; D remains ambiguous. The V end lost 4 bases, the J end lost 1 base, and 4 bases lay between the germline ends. This CDR3 is 12 amino acids long. Germline CDR1 is SGHRS and CDR2 is YFSETQ. The CDR3 sequence: CASSEGTDTQYF. The CDR3, as DNA: TGCGCCAGCAGCGAGGGCACAGATACGCAGTATTTT.

The chain couples TRBV16 to TRBJ1-2, with 8 bases identical to TRBD1. V was pared by 4 bases and J by 6 bases, with 4 bases of the junction left unmatched. The germline V gene encodes CDR1 KGHSY and CDR2 FQNENV. The CDR3 spans 13 residues. Here the CDR3 reads CASSRTGSDGYTF. CDR3 in DNA: TGTGCCAGCAGCCGGACAGGGTCGGATGGCTACACCTTC.

As concerns this clone: Other DNA variants within this sample encode the same CDR3. The chain employs TRBV7-9 and TRBJ2-1; D gene uncertain. Germline V CDR1 and CDR2: SEHNR, FQNEAQ (reference sequence). V dropped 1 base and J dropped 3 bases, with 7 bases sitting between them. The CDR3 consists of 14 residues. The CDR3 loop reads CASSLGQDYNEQFF. CDR3 bases: TGTGCCAGCAGCTTAGGGCAGGACTACAATGAGCAGTTCTTC.